The 32 T cell receptor beta chains presented below share a single source sample, sequenced in a study of cytomegalovirus exposure and HLA in healthy donors. Vbeta (60) and Jbeta (13) primers were used in the PCR. Generated by immunoSEQ multiplex PCR, the TCRdb table keeps only in-frame clones and is missing some. The data show over 100,000 clones, 80% to 85% seen once. Sequencing was carried out using PBMCs. The receptors come from a man aged 25 to 40 in good health and CMV-seronegative.

A few counts support this clone. CDR3 bases: TGTGCCAGCAGCAACCGGGATACTAACACCAACGAGCAGTACTTC. It codes for CASSNRDTNTNEQYF. This chain links TRBV7-9 with TRBJ2-7; D is perhaps TRBD2 (5 bases). The CDR3 is 15 residues long. V was trimmed by 5 bases and J by 5 bases, leaving 19 bases between them. CDR1 is SEHNR, CDR2 FQNEAQ, per germline (reference sequence).

The CDR3 sequence is CASSLEGTGEGRQAFF. The CDR3 DNA follows: TGTGCCAGCAGCCTAGAGGGCACAGGGGAAGGGCGTCAAGCTTTCTTT. The chain has TRBV28 and TRBJ1-1, with TRBD1 matching 7 bases. Germline CDR1 is MDHEN and CDR2 is SYDVKM. CDR3 length: 16 residues. V was pared by 6 bases and J by 9 bases, with 19 bases of the junction left unmatched.

The V call is TRBV11-2, the J call TRBJ2-1, with 11 bases that match TRBD2. V shed 2 bases, J shed 7 bases, and the junction held 7 bases outside the gene matches. The CDR3 loop spans 16 amino acids. Germline V gene sequence: CDR1 SGHAT, CDR2 FQNNGV. Here the CDR3 DNA reads TGTGCCAGCAGCTTACTTAGCGGGGGGGCCGTAAATGAGCAGTTCTTC. Translating gives CASSLLSGGAVNEQFF.

Regarding this clone: Germline and junction disagree at one end, which may indicate a read error. V and J are TRBV6-1 and TRBJ2-4, with 7 nucleotides matching TRBD2. The CDR3 extends over 15 amino acids. CDR1 is MNHNS and CDR2 is SASEGT in the germline V gene. The CDR3 nucleotides read TGTGCCAGCAGAAGGAGGGACGGGGGGTCGAACAGTCAGTACTTC. Translated, it gives CASRRRDGGSNSQYF.

J is TRBJ1-6 and V is TRBV7-8, with D maybe TRBD1 (6 bases). V was cut by 2 bases and J by 5 bases, with 25 bases left in between. Germline CDR1 reads SGHVS; CDR2 reads FQNEAQ. This CDR3 has 20 amino acids. Here the CDR3 reads CASSLRASSGQTSHNSPLHF. For the CDR3, the DNA is TGTGCCAGCAGCTTACGCGCATCTTCTGGACAGACCTCTCATAATTCACCCCTCCACTTT.

The chain recombines TRBV4-1 with TRBJ1-2, with 10 positions matching TRBD1. This CDR3 spans 14 amino acids. The germline V gene encodes CDR1 MGHRA and CDR2 YSYEKL. With 5 bases clipped from V and 3 bases from J, the junction kept 3 bases outside the gene matches. CDR3 DNA: TGCGCCAGCAGCTCCGGGACAGGGGACTATGGCTACACCTTC. Translated, it gives CASSSGTGDYGYTF.

This clone was seen more than once but under ten times. The J gene is TRBJ2-3, the V gene TRBV12-5; TRBD2 is a possible D gene (7 bases). The CDR3 runs to 16 residues. V shed 7 bases and J shed 2 bases, with 19 bases lying between them. Per germline, CDR1 LGHNT and CDR2 FRNRAP. The CDR3 here is CASASGASGFTDTQYF. DNA for the CDR3: TGTGCTAGTGCCTCGGGGGCTAGCGGATTCACAGATACGCAGTATTTT.

The chain joins TRBV5-1 to TRBJ2-2, with D possibly being TRBD2 (5 bases). V lost 0 bases, J lost 3 bases, and 12 bases lay in between. Germline V gives CDR1 SGHRS, CDR2 YFSETQ. This CDR3 has 16 residues. The CDR3 loop is CASSLVPGKDTGELFF. The CDR3 bases are TGCGCCAGCAGCTTGGTTCCGGGAAAAGACACCGGGGAGCTGTTTTTT.

The V and J genes are TRBV6-6 and TRBJ2-5; possible D gene TRBD1, 7 bases. This CDR3 spans 14 amino acids. Per germline, CDR1 MNHNY and CDR2 SVGAGI (reference sequence). The ends were cut back, 6 bases at V and 13 bases at J, with 24 bases in the middle. CDR3 sequence reads: CASSYGEAGGRLYF. The CDR3 nucleotides read TGTGCCAGCAGCTACGGGGAGGCAGGGGGTCGGCTGTACTTC.

In the case of this clone: The sample contains more than one DNA sequence encoding this CDR3. This chain links TRBV19 with TRBJ2-7; 7 nucleotides line up with TRBD1. Germline CDR1 is LNHDA and CDR2 is SQIVND (reference sequence). V shed 6 bases, J shed 6 bases, and the junction held 8 bases outside the gene matches. The CDR3 consists of 13 residues. CDR3 coding DNA: TGTGCCAGTAGAAGGACAGGAATGGGCGAGCAGTACTTC. It is translated as CASRRTGMGEQYF.

In the case of this clone: The junction and the germline gene differ at one end; a read error may be behind it. This chain uses TRBV30 with TRBJ2-6, with D possibly being TRBD1 (5 bases). Looked up from germline, CDR1 is GTSNPN and CDR2 is SVGIG (reference sequence). The CDR3 loop spans 13 amino acids. CDR3 in amino acids: CASSSSGANGLTF. The CDR3 nucleotides read TGTGCCTCTTCCTCCTCTGGGGCCAACGGCCTGACTTTC.

The V call is TRBV10-3, the J call TRBJ1-1, with 8 bases identical to TRBD1. The CDR3 is 15 amino acids. The germline CDR1 and CDR2 sequences are ENHRY and SYGVKD. V was clipped by 1 base and J by 8 bases; unmatched bases: 9. The CDR3 DNA reads TGTGCCATCAGTGAGTTAGACAGGGGACGTGGGGAAGCTTTCTTT. This encodes CAISELDRGRGEAFF.

The chain carries TRBV5-4 and TRBJ2-3, with 8 bases fitting TRBD1. The V gene's germline CDR1 is SGHNT and CDR2 YYREEE (reference sequence). This CDR3 is 14 amino acids long. Unmatched junction bases numbered 8, after V lost 4 bases and J lost 7 bases. DNA for the CDR3: TGTGCCAGCAGCGGCAGGACAGGGCTGAATACGCAGTATTTT. As protein: CASSGRTGLNTQYF.

The chain recombines TRBV6-1 with TRBJ1-1; D possibly corresponds to TRBD1 (5 bases). V dropped 2 bases and J dropped 5 bases, with 9 bases sitting between them. The CDR3 runs to 13 residues. Germline V lookup: CDR1 MNHNS, CDR2 SASEGT. This chain's CDR3 is CASSEWGGTEAFF. In DNA form, the CDR3 reads TGTGCCAGCAGTGAATGGGGGGGAACTGAAGCTTTCTTT.

The genes are TRBV7-2 and TRBJ2-7; TRBD1 might be the D (7 bases). Germline V gives CDR1 SGHTA, CDR2 FQGNSA. The CDR3 loop spans 14 amino acids. The V gene lost 1 base and the J gene lost 5 bases, with 12 bases spanning the gap. In DNA, the CDR3 is TGTGCCAGCAGCTTAGGACTAGGACAGGACGAGCAGTACTTC. It yields the protein CASSLGLGQDEQYF.

In its sample, this clone was seen once. The chain uses TRBV7-9 and TRBJ2-1; possibly TRBD2 for D (5 bases). The germline V gene encodes CDR1 SEHNR and CDR2 FQNEAQ (reference sequence). V lost 1 base and J lost 2, with 6 bases in between. The CDR3 is made up of 14 amino acids. The CDR3: CASSLGGPYNEQFF. CDR3 coding DNA: TGTGCCAGCAGCTTAGGCGGGCCCTACAATGAGCAGTTCTTC.

The genes are TRBV2 and TRBJ1-3; D is undetermined. Germline assignment: CDR1 SNHLY and CDR2 FYNNEI. CDR3 length equals 16 residues. V lost 6 bases to trimming and J lost 0 bases, with 15 bases between them. CDR3 bases: TGTGCCAGCAGCCAAACCGACACTCACTCTGGAAACACCATATATTTT. This encodes CASSQTDTHSGNTIYF.

This chain links TRBV19 with TRBJ2-7; D perhaps matches TRBD2 (6 bases). This CDR3 is built from 15 residues. V was shortened by 9 bases and J by 3 bases, with 21 bases between the two germline ends. CDR1 is LNHDA and CDR2 is SQIVND in the germline V gene (reference sequence). The DNA of the CDR3 is TGTGCCAGCTCGCCCGGGGACTCGAAAATCTACGAGCAGTACTTC. Protein product: CASSPGDSKIYEQYF.

This CDR3 is CAGGMRQGDEQFF. CDR3 sequence (DNA): TGTGCCGGGGGGATGCGACAGGGAGATGAGCAGTTCTTC. This rearrangement joins TRBV6-1 to TRBJ2-1, with D maybe TRBD1 (7 bases). The germline CDR1 and CDR2 sequences are MNHNS and SASEGT. The ends were cut back, 11 bases at V and 8 bases at J, with 19 bases in the middle. There are 13 residues in the CDR3.

The chain combines TRBV6-5 with TRBJ2-7; 10 positions match TRBD2. This CDR3 contains 15 residues. Germline V gives CDR1 MNHEY, CDR2 SVGAGI. Unmatched junction bases numbered 7, after V lost 5 bases and J lost 3 bases. The CDR3 region is CASSPTGLAFYEQYF. The CDR3 nucleotides are TGTGCCAGCAGTCCTACGGGACTAGCGTTCTACGAGCAGTACTTC.

The rearrangement uses TRBV7-8 and TRBJ2-7, with 9 nucleotides matching TRBD1. J gave up 6 bases and V 2 bases, and 11 bases lay outside the gene matches. Germline V gene lookup returns CDR1 SGHVS and CDR2 FQNEAQ. This CDR3 region has 16 residues. CDR3 DNA: TGTGCCAGCAGCTTAAATGCGGGGACAGGGTACGGCGAGCAGTACTTC. Residues: CASSLNAGTGYGEQYF.

The chain is built from TRBV18 and TRBJ1-1; 11 bases agree with TRBD1. The J segment lost 4 bases and the V segment lost 6 bases, leaving 4 bases of the junction unmatched. Germline CDR1 is KGHSH and CDR2 is LQKENI. The CDR3 spans 14 residues. DNA for the CDR3: TGTGCCAGCTCTCCGGGACAGGGGGGCACTGAAGCTTTCTTT. This sequence encodes CASSPGQGGTEAFF.

The J gene is TRBJ1-5, the V gene TRBV19, with 7 bases matching TRBD1. This CDR3 is built from 14 residues. V shed 5 bases and J 3 bases; nucleotides not matched to a gene: 4. Per germline, CDR1 LNHDA and CDR2 SQIVND (reference sequence). The chain's CDR3 is CASSVGTDNQPQHF. The CDR3 coding sequence is TGTGCCAGTAGTGTCGGGACAGACAATCAGCCCCAGCATTTT.

This clone was observed once. The chain employs TRBV19 and TRBJ2-5, with a tentative D call TRBD2 (6 bases). Trimming cost V 6 bases and J 7 bases, with 18 bases left between them. Per the germline V gene, CDR1 is LNHDA and CDR2 is SQIVND (reference sequence). The CDR3 spans 14 residues. The chain's CDR3 is CASRLGPMEGTQYF. The DNA for the CDR3 is TGTGCCAGTAGGCTTGGGCCAATGGAGGGGACCCAGTACTTC.

Remarks on this clone: The junction does not match germline at one end; this may be a read error. This chain connects TRBV10-3 to TRBJ2-6, with a tentative D call TRBD1 (5 bases). The CDR3 has 14 amino acids. The V gene's germline CDR1 is ENHRY and CDR2 SYGVKD. CDR3 loop: CAISGNPGANGLTF. CDR3 bases: TGTGCCATCAGTGGGAACCCTGGGGCCAACGGCCTGACTTTC.

This sequence joins TRBV11-2 and TRBJ2-5; 7 bases are shared with TRBD1. Germline V gives CDR1 SGHAT, CDR2 FQNNGV. The CDR3 is 14 amino acids. Germline trimming cut 4 bases from V and 1 base from J; bases unmatched to any gene: 3. The CDR3 bases are TGTGCCAGCAGCTCAAGGACAGGCCAAGAGACCCAGTACTTC. Its protein product is CASSSRTGQETQYF.

The chain joins TRBV5-6 to TRBJ2-7; possible D gene TRBD2, 6 bases. This CDR3 contains 15 residues. The germline V and J ends were trimmed by 4 bases and 0 bases, with 14 bases remaining between them. Germline V gene sequence: CDR1 SGHDT, CDR2 YYEEEE. CDR3 sequence (DNA): TGTGCCAGCAGCCCGCTGGGGGGTGACTCCTACGAGCAGTACTTC. Protein: CASSPLGGDSYEQYF.

V and J are TRBV27 and TRBJ2-7, with a possible D match to TRBD1 (6 bases). CDR1 is MNHEY and CDR2 is SMNVEV in the germline V gene (reference sequence). V lost 4 bases, J lost 0 bases, and 16 bases lay in between. The CDR3 runs to 16 residues. This CDR3 is CASSSGLGRGSYEQYF. In nucleotides, the CDR3 is TGTGCCAGCAGTTCGGGTTTGGGCAGGGGCTCCTACGAGCAGTACTTC.

The V and J genes are TRBV9 and TRBJ2-3; 8 nucleotides line up with TRBD1. CDR1 is SGDLS and CDR2 is YYNGEE in the germline V gene. The CDR3 consists of 14 residues. The junction had 7 bases not matched to a gene; V was cut back by 4 bases and J by 6 bases. The CDR3 bases are TGTGCCAGCAGCCTCAAGCAGGGGGCCGATACGCAGTATTTT. This sequence encodes CASSLKQGADTQYF. Complete variable domain (other parts from reference TRBV9 and TRBJ2-3): DSGVTQTPKHLITATGQRVTLRCSPRSGDLSVYWYQQSLDQGLQFLIQYYNGEERAKGNILERFSAQQFPDLHSELNLSSLELGDSALYFCASSLKQGADTQYFGPGTRLTVL.

V and J are TRBV27 and TRBJ2-5, with D perhaps TRBD2 (6 bases). Per the germline V gene, CDR1 is MNHEY and CDR2 is SMNVEV (reference sequence). V dropped 6 bases and J dropped 2 bases, with 10 bases sitting between them. The CDR3 totals 13 residues. For the CDR3, the DNA is TGTGCCAGCAGGCGCGGGGCTCAAGAGACCCAGTACTTC. The encoded protein is CASRRGAQETQYF.

This clone is termed medium-sized (0.01 to 0.1%). The V gene is TRBV6-4, the J gene TRBJ2-1; TRBD2 aligns across 9 bases. V was clipped by 4 bases and J by 8 bases; unmatched bases: 12. The CDR3 sequence is 16 residues long. Looked up from germline, CDR1 is MRHNA and CDR2 is SNTAGT. The DNA for the CDR3 is TGTGCCAGCAGTGTCGACGGCGGGGGGGCCGTAGATGAGCAGTTCTTC. It encodes CASSVDGGGAVDEQFF.

This clone has just a few counts. This chain uses TRBV7-6 with TRBJ2-3; TRBD2 matches 11 bases. With 5 bases clipped from V and 3 bases from J, the junction kept 7 bases outside the gene matches. The CDR3 length is 16 residues. The germline CDR1 and CDR2 sequences are SGHVS and FNYEAQ. CDR3 nucleotides: TGTGCCAGCAGCACCTTAGCGGGGGGGCGGACAGATACGCAGTATTTT. Translation gives CASSTLAGGRTDTQYF.